A selection of T cell receptor beta chains follows, all from one sample in a study of CD8+ T cells in alopecia areata. The repertoire was sequenced with immunoSEQ multiplex PCR; TCRdb's copy has only in-frame clones and lacks some. The sample consists of 150,000 or so clones, 75% to 90% of them appearing once. This material consisted of CD8+ T cells sorted from blood, taken at week 0. These receptors came from a human donor with alopecia areata. The CDR3 runs from the conserved cysteine through the conserved F or W. Each record gives: D gene, J gene, V gene, clone size, CDR3 DNA, CDR3 protein. The D gene is left open where the match is weak. Where a row states a size, it is once, few, many or the class of an expanded clone; other rows omit it.

>-|TRBJ1-6|TRBV2|-
TGTGCCAGCAGGGGGCAGGGAAACTCACCCCTCCACTTT
CASRGQGNSPLHF
>TRBD1|TRBJ2-2|TRBV2|-
TGTGCCAGCAGTGAGAAGGGACAGGGGGCCGCGAACACCGGGGAGCTGTTTTTT
CASSEKGQGAANTGELFF
>-|TRBJ2-1|TRBV14|-
TGTGCCAGCAGCCCCTGGACTGGGTCCTACAATGAGCAGTTCTTC
CASSPWTGSYNEQFF
>TRBD2|TRBJ2-1|TRBV5-6|-
TGTGCCAGCAGCTTGTTAGAAGAGGGAGGGGAGAATGAGCAGTTCTTC
CASSLLEEGGENEQFF
>TRBD2|TRBJ2-3|TRBV9|-
TGTGCCAGCAGCGTAGGAGGTGGGACTAGCGGGGGGGCCTCAGATACGCAGTATTTT
CASSVGGGTSGGASDTQYF
>TRBD1|TRBJ2-7|TRBV29-1|few
TGCAGCGTTCCTGACAGGGGCGAGCAGTACTTC
CSVPDRGEQYF
>TRBD2|TRBJ2-1|TRBV19|-
TGTGCCAGTACTAGCGGGGTACGGAGCTCCTACAATGAGCAGTTCTTC
CASTSGVRSSYNEQFF
>-|TRBJ1-3|TRBV29-1|few
TGCAGCGTTGGACAGGACATCTCTGGAAACACCATATATTTT
CSVGQDISGNTIYF
>-|TRBJ2-1|TRBV11-2|-
TGTGCCAGCAGCAAAGAAGTGAGTAGCGGCAATGAGCAGTTCTTC
CASSKEVSSGNEQFF
>TRBD1|TRBJ2-7|TRBV5-4|-
TGTGCCAGCAGCTTGGGACAGGGGAGATACGAGCAGTACTTC
CASSLGQGRYEQYF
>TRBD1|TRBJ1-1|TRBV6-5|few
TGTGCCAGCAGAAGACAGGGGGCCGGCTACACTGAAGCTTTCTTT
CASRRQGAGYTEAFF
>-|TRBJ2-7|TRBV27|once
TGTGCCAGCTCCCCAAGCGCTGCCACCTACGAGCAGTACTTC
CASSPSAATYEQYF
>-|TRBJ2-1|TRBV14|-
TGTGCCAGCAGCTGGGGGAATGAGCAGTTCTTC
CASSWGNEQFF
>-|TRBJ2-5|TRBV30|-
TGTGCCTGGAGTAAACGCCGGGTGAGGGAGGAAGAGACCCAGTACTTC
CAWSKRRVREEETQYF
>-|TRBJ1-1|TRBV11-2|-
TGTGCCAGCAGCCCCTCGCCCGGGGGGCGGGACACTGAAGCTTTCTTT
CASSPSPGGRDTEAFF
>TRBD2|TRBJ2-7|TRBV7-9|-
TGTGCCAGCTACGGGGGTTCAAAGGGAGGGGAGCAGTACTTC
CASYGGSKGGEQYF
>-|TRBJ2-3|TRBV7-9|-
TGTGCCAGCAGCCCGCCTACCGCGGGCCTCACAGATACGCAGTATTTT
CASSPPTAGLTDTQYF
>-|TRBJ2-1|TRBV7-9|-
TGTGCCAGCAGCTTAGGAGAGGGTTACAATGAGCAGTTCTTC
CASSLGEGYNEQFF
>TRBD2|TRBJ2-3|TRBV29-1|-
TGCAGCGTTGACGCGGTGCTTGGCGGGGGGCAAACAGATACGCAGTATTTT
CSVDAVLGGGQTDTQYF
>-|TRBJ2-4|TRBV2|once
TGTGCCAGCAGTGAAGTAGGGGTAGGGGGGTCCAAAAACATTCAGTACTTC
CASSEVGVGGSKNIQYF
>-|TRBJ2-1|TRBV30|-
TGTGCCTGGCACGACGGACCTGAGAACAATGAGCAGTTCTTC
CAWHDGPENNEQFF
>TRBD2|TRBJ2-7|TRBV7-6|-
TGTGCCAGCAGCTTAGGATCGCGGCGGCTAGCGGGAGGATCTGGGGGCGAGCAGTACTTC
CASSLGSRRLAGGSGGEQYF
>TRBD2|TRBJ2-5|TRBV7-8|-
TGTGCCAGCAGCTCCGTAGCGGGAGGCAAGGGGGAGACCCAGTACTTC
CASSSVAGGKGETQYF